Each of the 21 T cell receptor beta chains below was sequenced from the same sample in a study of Ad26.COV2.S vaccination and SARS-CoV-2 variants (dated by TCRdb to about 2021). The receptor library was made with the immunoSEQ multiplex PCR assay. This immuneACCESS table, as held by TCRdb, lists in-frame sequences with V and J called but not all clones. Of the missing ones, under half trace to an unresolved V gene in checked studies; the others have no known cause. The sample profile shows roughly 150,000 clones; about nine tenths of them were found once. 5% of the sample goes to the ten largest clones. The intended sense of this specimen's time point label: individuals recovered from natural SARS-CoV-2 infection. The material was peripheral blood, obtained after recovery from COVID-19. These receptors all stem from a human donor who had recovered from COVID-19.

This rearrangement joins TRBV5-6 to TRBJ2-7, with 11 bases that match TRBD1. Germline V gives CDR1 SGHDT, CDR2 YYEEEE. This CDR3 region has 15 residues. With 0 bases clipped from V and 3 bases from J, the junction kept 2 bases outside the gene matches. The CDR3 DNA sequence: TGTGCCAGCAGCTTGGCCGGGACAGGGGGCTACGAGCAGTACTTC. Amino acid sequence: CASSLAGTGGYEQYF.

This chain links TRBV28 with TRBJ2-7; D is perhaps TRBD1 or TRBD2 (5 bases each). The CDR3 sequence is 11 residues long. V lost 5 bases, J lost 9 bases, and 11 bases lay in between. Germline CDR1 and CDR2: MDHEN and SYDVKM. CDR3 sequence reads: CASSHRDPQYF. The CDR3 nucleotides are TGTGCCAGCAGTCACCGGGACCCGCAGTACTTC.

This chain links TRBV6-6 with TRBJ2-3, with TRBD2 matching over 9 bases. The V gene end was trimmed by 8 bases and the J gene end by 6 bases; junction bases not matched to a gene: 15. This CDR3 comprises 16 residues. Germline V gene data show CDR1 as MNHNY and CDR2 as SVGAGI (reference sequence). This CDR3 is CASRGPRGGAFDTQYF. CDR3 in DNA: TGTGCCAGCCGGGGGCCTCGCGGGGGGGCCTTCGATACGCAGTATTTT.

The rearrangement uses TRBV19 and TRBJ2-7, with a tentative D call TRBD2 (6 bases). Deletions cut 3 bases from V and 4 bases from J, with 13 bases between. Germline-derived CDR1 and CDR2 are LNHDA and SQIVND (reference sequence). The CDR3 extends over 14 amino acids. The CDR3 DNA reads as TGTGCCAGTAGTATTGGCGGGGTAGGGTACGAGCAGTACTTC. The encoded protein is CASSIGGVGYEQYF.

This rearrangement joins TRBV28 to TRBJ2-7; D perhaps matches TRBD2 (5 bases). The CDR3 totals 15 residues. Germline assignment: CDR1 MDHEN and CDR2 SYDVKM. Trimming pared 2 bases from V and 0 bases from J, leaving 11 bases between. For the CDR3, the DNA is TGTGCCAGCAGTTTAGGGAGACGACGCTCCTACGAGCAGTACTTC. It translates to CASSLGRRRSYEQYF.

The CDR3 nucleotides are TGTGCCTGGGACGAACTCAGTACGCAGTATTTT. Its translation: CAWDELSTQYF. The genes are TRBV30 and TRBJ2-3; D is uncertain. V lost 5 bases and J lost 8, with 11 bases in between. Germline V lookup: CDR1 GTSNPN, CDR2 SVGIG (reference sequence). The CDR3 covers 11 residues.

The table lists this clone with a few counts. The V and J genes are TRBV19 and TRBJ1-1, with 7 bases identical to TRBD1. The CDR3 sequence is 13 residues long. Germline CDR1 reads LNHDA; CDR2 reads SQIVND (reference sequence). The V and J ends lost 10 bases and 4 bases, in that order; junction bases with no gene match: 9. The CDR3 DNA reads as TGTGCCACCTATGACAGGGTTGGCACTGAAGCTTTCTTT. This encodes CATYDRVGTEAFF.

This clone was observed a single time. The V and J genes are TRBV27 and TRBJ1-2; 9 nucleotides agree with TRBD1. From germline, CDR1 is MNHEY and CDR2 SMNVEV (reference sequence). The trim removed 6 bases at V and 2 bases at J, leaving 1 base unmatched. The CDR3 loop spans 13 amino acids. The CDR3 nucleotides read TGTGCCAGCAGGGACAGGGGAAACTATGGCTACACCTTC. Protein sequence: CASRDRGNYGYTF.

This clone was counted only a few times. This chain links TRBV19 with TRBJ1-5, with D unclear. Trimming removed 7 bases at V and 3 bases at J, with 13 bases between. CDR3 size: 14 residues. Per the germline V gene, CDR1 is LNHDA and CDR2 is SQIVND (reference sequence). The CDR3 sequence is CASKVGRNNQPQHF. The CDR3 bases are TGTGCCAGTAAGGTCGGGCGAAACAATCAGCCCCAGCATTTT.

The chain uses TRBV5-1 and TRBJ2-1, with 8 bases fitting TRBD1. The germline CDR1 and CDR2 sequences are SGHRS and YFSETQ. Trimming cost V 4 bases and J 12 bases; bases outside gene matches: 6. CDR3 length equals 12 residues. The CDR3 loop is CASSGGTGVQFF. CDR3 DNA: TGCGCCAGCAGCGGAGGGACAGGTGTGCAGTTCTTC.

The rearrangement links TRBV2 to TRBJ1-2; no reliable D call. Trimming left V 4 bases short and J 4 bases short, with 7 bases between. This CDR3 comprises 12 residues. Germline V gives CDR1 SNHLY, CDR2 FYNNEI. The CDR3 DNA reads as TGTGCCAGCAGTGGGTTGGGCTATGGCTACACCTTC. It codes for CASSGLGYGYTF.

The rearrangement joins TRBV6-6 to TRBJ1-1, with D perhaps matching TRBD1 (5 bases). The CDR3 totals 13 residues. CDR1 MNHNY and CDR2 SVGAGI come from the germline V gene (reference sequence). V lost 2 bases to trimming and J lost 5 bases, with 9 bases between them. For the CDR3, the DNA is TGTGCCAGCAGTTACCCTGGGGGGACTGAAGCTTTCTTT. Encoded protein: CASSYPGGTEAFF.

J is TRBJ2-5 and V is TRBV5-8, with TRBD2 matching over 9 bases. V lost 0 bases, J lost 5 bases, and 8 bases stayed unmatched. Germline V gene lookup returns CDR1 SGHTS and CDR2 YDEGEE. The CDR3 loop spans 16 amino acids. The CDR3 DNA reads as TGTGCCAGCAGCTTGGAGGGGCGGGGGGGCAGCGAGACCCAGTACTTC. It encodes CASSLEGRGGSETQYF.

The CDR3 region is CASSTSTGGGTGELFF. The DNA for the CDR3 is TGTGCCAGTAGTACATCAACAGGGGGGGGCACCGGGGAGCTGTTTTTT. The rearrangement links TRBV19 to TRBJ2-2, with D maybe TRBD1 (8 bases). Germline lookup yields CDR1 LNHDA and CDR2 SQIVND (reference sequence). Trimming shortened V by 4 bases and J by 4 bases, and 16 bases separated the two germline ends. This CDR3 has 16 residues.

The gene calls are TRBV6-4 and TRBJ1-1; D may be TRBD1 (5 bases). V lost 3 bases and J lost 5, with 22 bases in between. The CDR3 contains 17 residues. Per germline, CDR1 MRHNA and CDR2 SNTAGT. This CDR3 is CASSDYRDYVSRTEAFF. The CDR3 nucleotides are TGTGCCAGCAGTGATTATAGGGACTACGTTTCGAGGACTGAAGCTTTCTTT.

This sequence joins TRBV1 and TRBJ2-4; TRBD2 is taken as the D call from the table, unchecked against the DNA. TRBV1 is annotated as a pseudogene. The CDR3 is 17 residues long. DNA of the CDR3: TGCACCAGCAGCCAAGATGTCGCGAGATTAGCCAAAAACATTCAGTACTTC. It specifies CTSSQDVARLAKNIQYF.

The chain employs TRBV28 and TRBJ1-1; 7 nucleotides align to TRBD1. This CDR3 has 15 residues. CDR1 and CDR2 (germline): MDHEN, SYDVKM. J lost 0 bases, V lost 10 bases, and 11 bases had no gene match. The CDR3: CATLEAGGLNTEAFF. DNA of the CDR3: TGTGCCACCCTTGAGGCAGGGGGATTGAACACTGAAGCTTTCTTT.

The genes are TRBV5-1 and TRBJ1-6, with unresolved D. Trimming cost V 1 base and J 5 bases, with 10 bases left between them. From germline, CDR1 is SGHRS and CDR2 YFSETQ. This CDR3 is built from 15 residues. CDR3 nucleotide sequence: TGCGCCAGCAGCTTGACGGGGTCGGATAATTCACCCCTCCACTTT. Its translation is CASSLTGSDNSPLHF.

This clone was picked up one time. The chain joins TRBV28 to TRBJ1-1, with D unclear. Trimming shortened V by 6 bases and J by 0 bases, and 14 bases separated the two germline ends. The germline gives CDR1 MDHEN, CDR2 SYDVKM. CDR3 length: 15 residues. The CDR3 sequence: CASRLTRSLNTEAFF. CDR3 DNA sequence: TGTGCCAGCAGACTGACACGATCATTGAACACTGAAGCTTTCTTT. Full variable domain (missing parts from reference TRBV28 and TRBJ1-1): DVKVTQSSRYLVKRTGEKVFLECVQDMDHENMFWYRQDPGLGLRLIYFSYDVKMKEKGDIPEGYSVSREKKERFSLILESASTNQTSMYLCASRLTRSLNTEAFFGQGTRLTVV.

The V gene is TRBV10-1, the J gene TRBJ2-2; no clear D gene. The ends were cut back, 5 bases at V and 3 bases at J, with 4 bases in the middle. Per the germline V gene, CDR1 is WNHNN and CDR2 is SYGVQD (reference sequence). This CDR3 comprises 12 residues. CDR3 in DNA: TGCGCCAGCAGTTTCGACACCGGGGAGCTGTTTTTT. Translating it yields CASSFDTGELFF.

Of note for this clone: The sample contains more than one DNA sequence encoding this CDR3. The chain carries TRBV19 and TRBJ1-1, with D maybe TRBD1 (6 bases). Germline CDR1 is LNHDA and CDR2 is SQIVND (reference sequence). The CDR3 covers 15 residues. V dropped 7 bases and J dropped 11 bases, with 26 bases sitting between them. CDR3 coding DNA: TGTGCCAGTACCGTAATGGGGGGCGTAGGACAAACGGCTTTCTTT. Protein: CASTVMGGVGQTAFF. Full variable domain (remainder filled in from reference TRBV19 and TRBJ1-1): DGGITQSPKYLFRKEGQNVTLSCEQNLNHDAMYWYRQDPGQGLRLIYYSQIVNDFQKGDIAEGYSVSREKKESFPLTVTSAQKNPTAFYLCASTVMGGVGQTAFFGQGTRLTVV.